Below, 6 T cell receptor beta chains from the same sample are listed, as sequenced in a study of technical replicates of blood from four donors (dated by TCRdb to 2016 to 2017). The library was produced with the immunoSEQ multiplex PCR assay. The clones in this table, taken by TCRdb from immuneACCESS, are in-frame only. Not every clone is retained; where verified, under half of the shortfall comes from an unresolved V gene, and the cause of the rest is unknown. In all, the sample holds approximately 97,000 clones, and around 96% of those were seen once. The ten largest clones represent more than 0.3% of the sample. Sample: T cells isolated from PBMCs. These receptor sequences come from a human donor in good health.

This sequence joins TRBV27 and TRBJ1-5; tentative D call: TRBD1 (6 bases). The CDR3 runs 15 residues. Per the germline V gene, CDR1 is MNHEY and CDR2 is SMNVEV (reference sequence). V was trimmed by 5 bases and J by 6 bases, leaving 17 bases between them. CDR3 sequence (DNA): TGTGCCAGCAGTGACATCAAAGGGGGAAGTCAGCCCCAGCATTTT. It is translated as CASSDIKGGSQPQHF.

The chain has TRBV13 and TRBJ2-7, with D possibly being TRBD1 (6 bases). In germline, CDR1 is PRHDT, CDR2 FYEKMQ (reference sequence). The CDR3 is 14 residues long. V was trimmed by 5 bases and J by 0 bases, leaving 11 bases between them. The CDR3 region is CASSLGQSSYEQYF. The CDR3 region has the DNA TGTGCCAGCAGCCTGGGACAAAGCTCCTACGAGCAGTACTTC. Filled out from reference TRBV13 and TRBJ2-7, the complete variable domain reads AAGVIQSPRHLIKEKRETATLKCYPIPRHDTVYWYQQGPGQDPQFLISFYEKMQSDKGSIPDRFSAQQFSDYHSELNMSSLELGDSALYFCASSLGQSSYEQYFGPGTRLTVT.

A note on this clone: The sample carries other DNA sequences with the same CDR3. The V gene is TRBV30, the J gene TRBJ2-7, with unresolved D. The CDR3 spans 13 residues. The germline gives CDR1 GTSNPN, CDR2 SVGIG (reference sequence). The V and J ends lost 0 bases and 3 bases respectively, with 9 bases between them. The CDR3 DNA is TGTGCCTGGAGTGTTAGAGGTGGCTACGAGCAGTACTTC. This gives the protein CAWSVRGGYEQYF.

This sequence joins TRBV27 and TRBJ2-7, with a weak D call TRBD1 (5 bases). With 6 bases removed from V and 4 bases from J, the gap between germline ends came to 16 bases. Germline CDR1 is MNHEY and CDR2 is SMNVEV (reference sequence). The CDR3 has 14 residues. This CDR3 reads CASRQVLYAYEQYF. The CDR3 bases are TGTGCCAGCAGACAGGTCCTTTACGCGTACGAGCAGTACTTC.

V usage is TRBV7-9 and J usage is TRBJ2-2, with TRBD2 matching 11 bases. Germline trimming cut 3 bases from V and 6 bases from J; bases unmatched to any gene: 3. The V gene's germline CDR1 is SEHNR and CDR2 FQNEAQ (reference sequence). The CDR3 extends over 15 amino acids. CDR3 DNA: TGTGCCAGCAGCTTGAGTAGCGGGAGGGCCGGGGAGCTGTTTTTT. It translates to CASSLSSGRAGELFF. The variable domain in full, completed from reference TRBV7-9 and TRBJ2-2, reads DTGVSQNPRHKITKRGQNVTFRCDPISEHNRLYWYRQTLGQGPEFLTYFQNEAQLEKSRLLSDRFSAERPKGSFSTLEIQRTEQGDSAMYLCASSLSSGRAGELFFGEGSRLTVL.

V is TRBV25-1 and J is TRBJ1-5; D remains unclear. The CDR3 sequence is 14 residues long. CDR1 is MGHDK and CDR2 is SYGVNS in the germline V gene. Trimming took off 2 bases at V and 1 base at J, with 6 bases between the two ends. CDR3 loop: CASSESLSNQPQHF. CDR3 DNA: TGTGCCAGCAGTGAAAGCCTAAGCAATCAGCCCCAGCATTTT.